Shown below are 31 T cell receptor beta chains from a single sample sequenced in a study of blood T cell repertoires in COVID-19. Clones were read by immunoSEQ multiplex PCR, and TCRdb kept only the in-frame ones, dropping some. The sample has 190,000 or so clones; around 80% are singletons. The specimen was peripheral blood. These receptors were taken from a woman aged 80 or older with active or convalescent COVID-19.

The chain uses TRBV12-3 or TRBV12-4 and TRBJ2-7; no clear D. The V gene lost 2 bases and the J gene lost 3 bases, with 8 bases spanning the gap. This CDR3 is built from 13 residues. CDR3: CASSLLSGYEQYF. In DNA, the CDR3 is TGTGCCAGCAGTTTATTGTCAGGCTACGAGCAGTACTTC.

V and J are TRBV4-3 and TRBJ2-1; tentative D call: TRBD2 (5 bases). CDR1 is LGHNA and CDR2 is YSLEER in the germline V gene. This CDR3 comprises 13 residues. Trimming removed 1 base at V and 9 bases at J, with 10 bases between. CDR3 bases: TGCGCCAGCAGCCAAGTCGGACGGGGTGAGCAGTTCTTC. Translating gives CASSQVGRGEQFF.

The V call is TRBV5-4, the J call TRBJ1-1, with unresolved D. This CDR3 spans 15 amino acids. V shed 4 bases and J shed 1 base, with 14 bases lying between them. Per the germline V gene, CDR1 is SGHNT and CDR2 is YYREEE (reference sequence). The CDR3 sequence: CASSPLVRENTEAFF. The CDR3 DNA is TGTGCCAGCAGCCCTTTAGTCCGGGAGAACACTGAAGCTTTCTTT.

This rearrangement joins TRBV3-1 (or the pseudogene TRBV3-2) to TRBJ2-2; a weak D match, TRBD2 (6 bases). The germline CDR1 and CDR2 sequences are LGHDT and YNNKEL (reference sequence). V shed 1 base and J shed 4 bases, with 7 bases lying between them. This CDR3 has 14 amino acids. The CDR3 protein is CASSQGLGTGELFF. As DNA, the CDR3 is TGTGCCAGCAGCCAAGGACTAGGCACCGGGGAGCTGTTTTTT.

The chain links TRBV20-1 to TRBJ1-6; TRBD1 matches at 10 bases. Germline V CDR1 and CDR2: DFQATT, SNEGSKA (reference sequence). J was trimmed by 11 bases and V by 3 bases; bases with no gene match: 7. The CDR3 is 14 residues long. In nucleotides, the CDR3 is TGCAGTGCTAGTGGTCGACAGGGGGCTGCACCCCTCCACTTT. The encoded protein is CSASGRQGAAPLHF.

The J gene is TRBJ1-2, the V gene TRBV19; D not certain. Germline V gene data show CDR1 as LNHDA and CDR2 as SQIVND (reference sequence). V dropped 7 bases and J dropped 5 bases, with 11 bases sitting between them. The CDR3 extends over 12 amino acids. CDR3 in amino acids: CASTFSDYGYTF. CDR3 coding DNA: TGTGCCAGTACATTCAGCGATTATGGCTACACCTTC.

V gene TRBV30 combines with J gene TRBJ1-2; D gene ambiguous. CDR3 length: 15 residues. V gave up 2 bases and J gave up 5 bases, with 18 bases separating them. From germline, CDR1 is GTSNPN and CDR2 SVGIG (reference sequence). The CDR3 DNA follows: TGTGCCTGGAGTACGTTGACCCCGCGGGGTTATGGCTACACCTTC. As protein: CAWSTLTPRGYGYTF.

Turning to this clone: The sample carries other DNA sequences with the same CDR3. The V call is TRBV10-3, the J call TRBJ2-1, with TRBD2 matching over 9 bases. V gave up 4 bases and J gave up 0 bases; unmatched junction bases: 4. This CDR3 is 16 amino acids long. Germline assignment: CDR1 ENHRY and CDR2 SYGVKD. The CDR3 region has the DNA TGTGCCATCAGTGCTAGCGGGGAGAGCTCCTACAATGAGCAGTTCTTC. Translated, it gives CAISASGESSYNEQFF.

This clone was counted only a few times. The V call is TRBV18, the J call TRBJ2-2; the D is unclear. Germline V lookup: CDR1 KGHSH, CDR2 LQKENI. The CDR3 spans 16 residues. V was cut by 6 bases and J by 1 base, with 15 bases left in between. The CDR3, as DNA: TGTGCCAGCTCCCAACAGACACCACTGAACACCGGGGAGCTGTTTTTT. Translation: CASSQQTPLNTGELFF. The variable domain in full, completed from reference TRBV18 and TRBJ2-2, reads NAGVMQNPRHLVRRRGQEARLRCSPMKGHSHVYWYRQLPEEGLKFMVYLQKENIIDESGMPKERFSAEFPKEGPSILRIQQVVRGDSAAYFCASSQQTPLNTGELFFGEGSRLTVL.

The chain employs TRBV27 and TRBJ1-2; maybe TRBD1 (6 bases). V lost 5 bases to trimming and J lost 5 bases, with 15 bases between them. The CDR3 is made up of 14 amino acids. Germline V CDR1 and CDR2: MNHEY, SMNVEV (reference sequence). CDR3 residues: CASSRTAQGYGYTF. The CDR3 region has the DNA TGTGCCAGCAGTAGGACCGCACAGGGTTATGGCTACACCTTC.

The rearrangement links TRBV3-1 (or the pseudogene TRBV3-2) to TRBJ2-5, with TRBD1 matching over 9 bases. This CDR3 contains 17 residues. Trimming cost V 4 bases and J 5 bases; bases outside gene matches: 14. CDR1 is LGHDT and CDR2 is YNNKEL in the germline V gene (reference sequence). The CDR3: CASSPRPRQGGGETQYF. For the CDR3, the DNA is TGTGCCAGCAGCCCGCGACCGAGACAGGGGGGCGGGGAGACCCAGTACTTC.

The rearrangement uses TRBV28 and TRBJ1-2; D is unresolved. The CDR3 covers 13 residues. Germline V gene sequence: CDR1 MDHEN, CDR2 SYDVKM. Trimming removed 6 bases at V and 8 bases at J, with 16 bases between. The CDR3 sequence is CASRTLTPGGYTF. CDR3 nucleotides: TGTGCCAGCAGGACTCTTACCCCGGGAGGCTACACCTTC.

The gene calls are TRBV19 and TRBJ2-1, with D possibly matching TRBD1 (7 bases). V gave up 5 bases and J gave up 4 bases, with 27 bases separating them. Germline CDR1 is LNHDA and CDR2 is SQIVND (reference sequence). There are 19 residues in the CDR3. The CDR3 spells CASSYSGTARGLLYNEQFF. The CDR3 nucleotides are TGTGCCAGTAGTTACTCCGGGACAGCCCGGGGGCTACTATACAATGAGCAGTTCTTC.

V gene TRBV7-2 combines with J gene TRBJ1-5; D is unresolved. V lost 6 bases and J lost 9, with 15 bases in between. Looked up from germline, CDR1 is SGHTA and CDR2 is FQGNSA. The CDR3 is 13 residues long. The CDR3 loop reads CASRPSGLGPQHF. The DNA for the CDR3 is TGTGCCAGCAGGCCTTCGGGGTTAGGGCCCCAGCATTTT.

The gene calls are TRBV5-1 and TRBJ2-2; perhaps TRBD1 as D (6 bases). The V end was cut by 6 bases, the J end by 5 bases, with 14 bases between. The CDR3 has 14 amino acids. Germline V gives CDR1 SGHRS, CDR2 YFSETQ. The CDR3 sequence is CASTPTGPTGELFF. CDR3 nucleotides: TGCGCCAGCACCCCGACAGGACCAACCGGGGAGCTGTTTTTT.

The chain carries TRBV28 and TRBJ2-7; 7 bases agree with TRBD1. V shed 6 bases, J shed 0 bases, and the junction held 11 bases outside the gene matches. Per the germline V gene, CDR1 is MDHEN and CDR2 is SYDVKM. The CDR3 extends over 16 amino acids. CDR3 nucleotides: TGTGCCAGCAGCTCTCACCCGGGACAGCGCTCCTACGAGCAGTACTTC. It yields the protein CASSSHPGQRSYEQYF.

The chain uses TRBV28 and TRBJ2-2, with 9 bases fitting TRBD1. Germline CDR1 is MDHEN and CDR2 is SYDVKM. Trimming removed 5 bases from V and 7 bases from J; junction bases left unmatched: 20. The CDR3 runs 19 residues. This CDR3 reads CASSPWTGAPAGEGGELFF. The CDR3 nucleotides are TGTGCCAGCAGTCCCTGGACAGGGGCCCCCGCGGGGGAGGGCGGGGAGCTGTTTTTT.

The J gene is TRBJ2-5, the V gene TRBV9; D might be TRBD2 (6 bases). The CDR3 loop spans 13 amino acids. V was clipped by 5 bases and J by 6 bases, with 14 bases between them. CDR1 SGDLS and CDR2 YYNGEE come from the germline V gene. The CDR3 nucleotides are TGTGCCAGCAGTCTTGACGGGGGAAAGACCCAGTACTTC. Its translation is CASSLDGGKTQYF.

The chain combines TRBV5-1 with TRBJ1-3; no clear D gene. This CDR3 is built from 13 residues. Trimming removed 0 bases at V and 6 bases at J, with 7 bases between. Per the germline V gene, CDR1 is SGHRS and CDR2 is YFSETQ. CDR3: CASSLAAENTIYF. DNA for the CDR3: TGCGCCAGCAGCTTGGCGGCGGAAAACACCATATATTTT. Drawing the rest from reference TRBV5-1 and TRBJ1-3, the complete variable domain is KAGVTQTPRYLIKTRGQQVTLSCSPISGHRSVSWYQQTPGQGLQFLFEYFSETQRNKGNFPGRFSGRQFSNSRSEMNVSTLELGDSALYLCASSLAAENTIYFGEGSWLTVV.

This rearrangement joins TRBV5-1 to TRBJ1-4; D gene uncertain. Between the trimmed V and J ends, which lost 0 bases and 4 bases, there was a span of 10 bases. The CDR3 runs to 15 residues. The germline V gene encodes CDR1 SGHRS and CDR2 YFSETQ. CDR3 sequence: CASSLGLTDNEKLFF. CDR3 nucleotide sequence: TGCGCCAGCAGCTTGGGTTTAACTGATAATGAAAAACTGTTTTTT.

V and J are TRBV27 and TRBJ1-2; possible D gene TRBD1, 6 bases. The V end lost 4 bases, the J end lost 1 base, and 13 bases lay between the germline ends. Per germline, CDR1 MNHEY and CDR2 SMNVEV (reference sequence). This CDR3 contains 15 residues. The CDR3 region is CASSYRTGLNYGYTF. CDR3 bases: TGTGCCAGCAGTTACCGAACAGGGCTTAACTATGGCTACACCTTC.

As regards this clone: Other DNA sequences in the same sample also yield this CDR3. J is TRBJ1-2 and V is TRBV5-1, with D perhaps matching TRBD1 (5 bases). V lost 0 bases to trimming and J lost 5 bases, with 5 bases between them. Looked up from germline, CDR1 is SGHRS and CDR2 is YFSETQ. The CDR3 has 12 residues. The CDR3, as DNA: TGCGCCAGCAGCTTGGACAGGTATGGCTACACCTTC. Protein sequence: CASSLDRYGYTF.

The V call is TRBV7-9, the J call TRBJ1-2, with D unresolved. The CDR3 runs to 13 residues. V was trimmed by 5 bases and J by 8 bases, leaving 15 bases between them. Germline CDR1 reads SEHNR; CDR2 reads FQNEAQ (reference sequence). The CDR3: CASSRPAGMGYTF. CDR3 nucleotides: TGTGCCAGCAGCCGACCGGCGGGGATGGGCTACACCTTC.

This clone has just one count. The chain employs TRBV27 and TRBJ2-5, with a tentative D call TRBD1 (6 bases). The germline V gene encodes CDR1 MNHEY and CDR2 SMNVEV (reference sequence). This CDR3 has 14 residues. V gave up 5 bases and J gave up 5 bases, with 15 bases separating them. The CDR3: CASSTAQGWETQYF. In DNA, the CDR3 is TGTGCCAGCAGTACTGCCCAGGGGTGGGAGACCCAGTACTTC.

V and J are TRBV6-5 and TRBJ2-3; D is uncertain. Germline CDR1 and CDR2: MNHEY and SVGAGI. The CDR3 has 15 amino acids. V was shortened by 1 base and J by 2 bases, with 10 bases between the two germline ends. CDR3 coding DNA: TGTGCCAGCAGTTACTTACTATCTCACACAGATACGCAGTATTTT. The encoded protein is CASSYLLSHTDTQYF.

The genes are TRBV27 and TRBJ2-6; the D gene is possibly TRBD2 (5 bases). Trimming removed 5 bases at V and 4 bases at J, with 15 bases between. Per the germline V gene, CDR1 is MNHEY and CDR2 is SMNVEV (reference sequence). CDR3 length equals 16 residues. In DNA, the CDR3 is TGTGCCAGCAGTCTAAAACCCGGACTCGGGGCCAACGTCCTGACTTTC. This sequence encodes CASSLKPGLGANVLTF.

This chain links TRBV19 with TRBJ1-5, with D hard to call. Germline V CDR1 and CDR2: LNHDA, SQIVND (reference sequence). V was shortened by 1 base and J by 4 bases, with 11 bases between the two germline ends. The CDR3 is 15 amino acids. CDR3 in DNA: TGTGCCAGTAGTATAGGAAGCCGGGTTAATCAGCCCCAGCATTTT. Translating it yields CASSIGSRVNQPQHF. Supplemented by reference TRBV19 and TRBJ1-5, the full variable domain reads DGGITQSPKYLFRKEGQNVTLSCEQNLNHDAMYWYRQDPGQGLRLIYYSQIVNDFQKGDIAEGYSVSREKKESFPLTVTSAQKNPTAFYLCASSIGSRVNQPQHFGDGTRLSIL.

DNA for the CDR3: TGTGCCAGCAGCATTATTTCGGTTTGGCAGGGGGCTAAGGGCTACACCTTC. Protein sequence: CASSIISVWQGAKGYTF. This chain joins TRBV2 and TRBJ1-2; TRBD1 matches at 8 bases. The CDR3 consists of 17 residues. The junction had 20 bases not matched to a gene; V was cut back by 6 bases and J by 8 bases. Germline CDR1 SNHLY, CDR2 FYNNEI.

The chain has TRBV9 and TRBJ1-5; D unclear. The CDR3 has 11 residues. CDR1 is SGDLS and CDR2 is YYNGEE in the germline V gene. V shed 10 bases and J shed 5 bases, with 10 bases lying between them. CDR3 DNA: TGTGCCCTACTCACCGATCAGCCCCAGCATTTT. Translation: CALLTDQPQHF.

The CDR3 region is CASSPPNSRANQPQHF. CDR3 DNA sequence: TGTGCCAGCAGCCCACCAAATTCCAGGGCCAATCAGCCCCAGCATTTT. The chain has TRBV7-2 and TRBJ1-5; possibly TRBD1 for D (5 bases). Germline V gene sequence: CDR1 SGHTA, CDR2 FQGNSA. V lost 5 bases and J lost 3, with 17 bases in between. CDR3 length: 16 residues.

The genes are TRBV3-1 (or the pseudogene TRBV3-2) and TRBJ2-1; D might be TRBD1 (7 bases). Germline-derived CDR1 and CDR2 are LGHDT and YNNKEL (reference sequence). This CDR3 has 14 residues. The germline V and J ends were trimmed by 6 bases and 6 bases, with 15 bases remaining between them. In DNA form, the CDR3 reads TGTGCCAGCAGTCACAGGGGACTTGGCAATGAGCAGTTCTTC. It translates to CASSHRGLGNEQFF.